One sample yielded the 5 T cell receptor beta chains listed below, sequenced in a study of CD8+ T cells in alopecia areata. Investigators isolated RNA and reverse transcribed it into cDNA to act as the sequencing template. TCRdb's copy holds only in-frame clones and misses some; the assay was immunoSEQ multiplex PCR. The table shows approximately 180,000 clones, with about 54% occurring only once. Stated treatment: oral pan-JAK inhibitor, 5-10 mg twice daily. Sequenced here: CD4+ T cells sorted from blood, sampled at approximately week 60, from a patient treated with tofacitinib. These receptor sequences come from a human donor with alopecia areata.

The J gene is TRBJ1-2, the V gene TRBV5-6; D is perhaps TRBD1 (6 bases). The V gene lost 6 bases and the J gene lost 8 bases, with 17 bases spanning the gap. Looked up from germline, CDR1 is SGHDT and CDR2 is YYEEEE. This CDR3 spans 13 amino acids. CDR3 in amino acids: CASTPTGIEGYTF. CDR3 bases: TGTGCCAGCACCCCGACAGGAATAGAAGGCTACACCTTC.

This clone has only a few counts. This sequence joins TRBV27 and TRBJ2-7; D call uncertain. Deletions cut 8 bases from V and 2 bases from J, with 16 bases between. The CDR3 totals 14 residues. Germline CDR1 is MNHEY and CDR2 is SMNVEV (reference sequence). DNA of the CDR3: TGTGCCAGCTGGACGGTCTCGGTCCCCTACGAGCAGTACTTC. It codes for CASWTVSVPYEQYF.

This clone appeared once. V usage is TRBV30 and J usage is TRBJ1-5; tentative D call: TRBD1 (6 bases). Germline CDR1 is GTSNPN and CDR2 is SVGIG (reference sequence). The CDR3 totals 15 residues. V lost 3 bases to trimming and J lost 0 bases, with 12 bases between them. The CDR3 nucleotides read TGTGCCTGGAGCGCCGGGACATTTAGCAATCAGCCCCAGCATTTT. Its translation is CAWSAGTFSNQPQHF.

Only a few counts were recorded for this clone. Other DNA sequences in the same sample also yield this CDR3. The V and J genes are TRBV29-1 and TRBJ2-5; D unresolved. CDR3 size: 13 residues. Germline assignment: CDR1 SQVTM and CDR2 ANQGSEA. With 1 base removed from V and 0 bases from J, the gap between germline ends came to 6 bases. The DNA of the CDR3 is TGCAGCGTTGAAGGCCAGTACCAAGAGACCCAGTACTTC. It encodes CSVEGQYQETQYF. Looking up the rest from reference TRBV29-1 and TRBJ2-5 gives the full variable domain: SAVISQKPSRDICQRGTSLTIQCQVDSQVTMMFWYRQQPGQSLTLIATANQGSEATYESGFVIDKFPISRPNLTFSTLTVSNMSPEDSSIYLCSVEGQYQETQYFGPGTRLLVL.

The chain recombines TRBV6-5 with TRBJ2-2; possibly TRBD1 for D (5 bases). The CDR3 has 15 residues. V lost 6 bases to trimming and J lost 5 bases, with 16 bases between them. CDR1 is MNHEY, CDR2 SVGAGI, per germline. In DNA form, the CDR3 reads TGTGCCAGCAGGACCTCAGGGCTTAAGACCGGGGAGCTGTTTTTT. Residues: CASRTSGLKTGELFF.